One sample yielded the 5 T cell receptor beta chains listed below, sequenced in a study of T cells after yellow fever vaccination (dated by TCRdb to the late 2010s). Explained via the paper, the treatment or condition label denotes: live attenuated yellow fever vaccine strain. The method was 5' RACE. Instrument on record: Illumina NovaSeq 6000. TCRdb itself trimmed the public reads at Q25 with fastp, ran MiXCR and retained productive beta chains. One record per CDR3 amino acid sequence lists the most common genes and DNA. The sample table holds fewer than 350,000 distinct CDR3 sequences, of which approximately 4.5% were seen once. Together, the top ten hold around 19% of the sample. The sample here was PBMCs, taken 15 days after the yellow fever booster vaccination. The receptors come from a young man who received the YFV17D yellow fever vaccine.

This clonotype was counted between two and nine times. V usage is TRBV7-6 and J usage is TRBJ1-1; 7 bases map to TRBD1. This CDR3 is 12 amino acids long. V shed 4 bases and J 9 bases; nucleotides not matched to a gene: 5. From germline, CDR1 is SGHVS and CDR2 FNYEAQ. CDR3 nucleotides: TGTGCCAGCAGCTCGCAGGGGGTACAAGCTTTCTTT. This sequence encodes CASSSQGVQAFF.

In its sample, this clonotype was seen a few times. The chain recombines TRBV24-1 with TRBJ2-1; D is undetermined. The CDR3 is 15 residues long. V was shortened by 4 bases and J by 11 bases, with 20 bases between the two germline ends. Germline V gene lookup returns CDR1 KGHDR and CDR2 SFDVKD. CDR3 loop: CATSDPGLETLKQFF. CDR3 bases: TGTGCCACCAGTGACCCTGGTCTAGAGACTCTTAAGCAGTTCTTC.

This clonotype was seen ten or more times. The rearrangement joins TRBV2 to TRBJ1-3, with 8 bases aligning to TRBD1. The CDR3 contains 15 residues. After removal of 5 bases from V and 0 bases from J, the junction contained 3 bases not matched to a gene. Germline V CDR1 and CDR2: SNHLY, FYNNEI. CDR3 protein: CASSPTGGSGNTIYF. In nucleotides, the CDR3 is TGTGCCAGCAGTCCCACAGGGGGCTCTGGAAACACCATATATTTT.

This clonotype was seen ten or more times. This chain links TRBV5-1 with TRBJ2-1; 7 nucleotides align to TRBD2. This CDR3 contains 15 residues. CDR1 and CDR2 (germline): SGHRS, YFSETQ. The ends lost 6 bases at V and 3 bases at J; junction bases unmatched: 9. The CDR3 coding sequence is TGCGCCAGCATCTCCGGTGGGGGGGTCTACAATGAGCAGTTCTTC. This gives the protein CASISGGGVYNEQFF.

This clonotype was recorded at least ten times. V usage is TRBV5-1 and J usage is TRBJ2-3; 7 bases match TRBD2. CDR1 is SGHRS and CDR2 is YFSETQ in the germline V gene. With 4 bases clipped from V and 5 bases from J, the junction kept 4 bases outside the gene matches. CDR3 length: 13 amino acids. CDR3 region: CASSRGDGDTQYF. CDR3 DNA sequence: TGCGCCAGCAGCCGGGGGGATGGAGATACGCAGTATTTT.